This T cell receptor beta chain was recovered during a study of blood T cell repertoires in COVID-19. Trimming cost V 2 bases and J 3 bases; bases outside gene matches: 10. This CDR3 contains 19 residues. The repertoire was sequenced with immunoSEQ multiplex PCR; TCRdb's copy has only in-frame clones and lacks some. The sample lists some 14,000 clones; around 91% were seen once. This chain links TRBV5-3 with TRBJ2-2; 13 bases line up with TRBD2. TRBV5-3 is identified as an open reading frame with a role that is uncertain. The sequencing input was peripheral blood. The source is a human donor in a cohort sampled during active COVID-19. The DNA of the CDR3 is TGTGCCAGAAGCTTTCGGACTAGCGGGGGTAATTGGGACACCGGGGAGCTGTTTTTT. This translates into CARSFRTSGGNWDTGELFF.